This entry lists 27 T cell receptor beta chains sequenced from one sample in a study of T cell responses to AZD1222 COVID-19 vaccine. Repertoires were generated with immunoSEQ multiplex PCR, while TCRdb's copy carries only in-frame clones and drops some. The table lists under 150,000 clones, 75% to 95% of them singletons. Source: peripheral blood, taken on day 0 of AZD1222 vaccination. The receptors were sampled from an adult in good health.

This clone was recorded once. The chain recombines TRBV5-4 with TRBJ2-7; tentative D call: TRBD2 (7 bases). This CDR3 is built from 14 residues. Germline values: CDR1 SGHNT, CDR2 YYREEE (reference sequence). With 4 bases removed from V and 2 bases from J, the gap between germline ends came to 13 bases. The CDR3 region is CASSRGGGPYEQYF. The CDR3 region has the DNA TGTGCCAGCAGCCGGGGAGGGGGGCCCTACGAGCAGTACTTC.

The chain links TRBV28 to TRBJ1-2; no firm D call. The CDR3 is 16 amino acids. Germline assignment: CDR1 MDHEN and CDR2 SYDVKM. Between the trimmed V and J ends, which lost 5 bases and 4 bases, there was a span of 20 bases. CDR3 protein: CASSPPRVVISYGYTF. CDR3 in DNA: TGTGCCAGCAGTCCCCCAAGGGTAGTTATTAGCTATGGCTACACCTTC.

The CDR3 protein is CATSWNSQETQYF. The CDR3 coding sequence is TGTGCCACCAGCTGGAACAGCCAAGAGACCCAGTACTTC. This chain links TRBV15 with TRBJ2-5; D uncertain. The germline V and J ends were trimmed by 5 bases and 1 base, with 8 bases remaining between them. This CDR3 is 13 amino acids long. CDR1 LNHNV and CDR2 YYDKDF come from the germline V gene (reference sequence).

This chain uses TRBV7-2 with TRBJ1-4, with TRBD1 identical over 9 bases. The CDR3 is made up of 15 amino acids. Germline CDR1 is SGHTA and CDR2 is FQGNSA. The trim removed 5 bases at V and 8 bases at J, leaving 9 bases unmatched. The CDR3 sequence: CASSQFGQGSEKLFF. The CDR3 coding sequence is TGTGCCAGCAGCCAATTCGGACAGGGGAGCGAAAAACTGTTTTTT.

The rearrangement uses TRBV12-2 and TRBJ1-1. TRBV12-2 is an annotated pseudogene. CDR3 size: 10 residues. This chain's CDR3 is CASRPEGAFF. CDR3 coding DNA: TGTGCAAGTCGCCCCGAGGGTGCTTTCTTT.

This clone was seen a single time. The chain uses TRBV6-2 or TRBV6-3 and TRBJ2-7; 9 bases align to TRBD1. This CDR3 comprises 15 residues. The germline V gene encodes CDR1 MNHEY and CDR2 SVGEGT. The trim removed 5 bases at V and 4 bases at J, leaving 9 bases unmatched. The CDR3 DNA sequence: TGTGCCAGCAGTAAAAGAGTTGGACAGGGGTACGAGCAGTACTTC. This codes for CASSKRVGQGYEQYF.

This clone was observed a few times. The chain couples TRBV18 to TRBJ2-3, with 10 bases identical to TRBD1. Germline V gene lookup returns CDR1 KGHSH and CDR2 LQKENI. Trimming cost V 6 bases and J 7 bases; bases outside gene matches: 10. The CDR3 sequence is 15 residues long. The CDR3 DNA sequence: TGTGCCAGCTCGAGGGGACAGGGGATTGGGAATACGCAGTATTTT. Its protein is CASSRGQGIGNTQYF.

The chain employs TRBV27 and TRBJ1-5, with 8 bases identical to TRBD1. CDR1 is MNHEY and CDR2 is SMNVEV in the germline V gene (reference sequence). V trimming: 8 bases; J trimming: 4 bases; junction bases outside the gene matches: 19. This CDR3 comprises 18 residues. The CDR3 DNA reads as TGTGCCAGCGGTCGCTGGACAGGGCCGAATGATCGGAATCAGCCCCAGCATTTT. Encoded protein: CASGRWTGPNDRNQPQHF.

The V and J genes are TRBV3-1 (or the pseudogene TRBV3-2) and TRBJ2-1, with 8 bases fitting TRBD2. The ends lost 1 base at V and 7 bases at J; junction bases unmatched: 6. This CDR3 is built from 15 residues. The germline V gene has CDR1 LGHDT and CDR2 YNNKEL (reference sequence). CDR3 in amino acids: CASSQGGGRSNEQFF. DNA of the CDR3: TGTGCCAGCAGCCAAGGGGGCGGGAGGTCAAATGAGCAGTTCTTC.

The J gene is TRBJ1-1, the V gene TRBV28; 8 bases are shared with TRBD1. Germline CDR1 MDHEN, CDR2 SYDVKM. The CDR3 has 12 residues. V shed 11 bases and J 1 base; nucleotides not matched to a gene: 3. The CDR3 sequence: CAGQGRNTEAFF. In nucleotides, the CDR3 is TGTGCCGGACAGGGAAGGAACACTGAAGCTTTCTTT. The entire variable domain, with the rest obtained from reference TRBV28 and TRBJ1-1, is as follows: DVKVTQSSRYLVKRTGEKVFLECVQDMDHENMFWYRQDPGLGLRLIYFSYDVKMKEKGDIPEGYSVSREKKERFSLILESASTNQTSMYLCAGQGRNTEAFFGQGTRLTVV.

The V and J genes are TRBV20-1 and TRBJ1-2; no clear D. V was shortened by 3 bases and J by 3 bases, with 14 bases between the two germline ends. The germline gives CDR1 DFQATT, CDR2 SNEGSKA (reference sequence). The CDR3 is 14 residues long. The CDR3 reads CSASGQDLYYGYTF. In DNA form, the CDR3 reads TGCAGTGCTAGTGGCCAAGACCTCTACTATGGCTACACCTTC.

V usage is TRBV7-2 and J usage is TRBJ2-2; D is ambiguous. The V end lost 1 base, the J end lost 5 bases, and 8 bases lay between the germline ends. The germline CDR1 and CDR2 sequences are SGHTA and FQGNSA. This CDR3 is built from 14 residues. The chain's CDR3 is CASSLVRSTGELFF. The CDR3 DNA sequence: TGTGCCAGCAGCTTAGTCCGCAGTACCGGGGAGCTGTTTTTT.

The genes are TRBV10-3 and TRBJ1-4, with a tentative D call TRBD1 (6 bases). Trimming took off 4 bases at V and 6 bases at J, with 18 bases between the two ends. Per the germline V gene, CDR1 is ENHRY and CDR2 is SYGVKD. CDR3 length: 16 residues. Written as DNA, the CDR3 is TGTGCCATCAGTGCCAGGGAACAGGGAACCCATGAAAAACTGTTTTTT. Encoded protein: CAISAREQGTHEKLFF.

The V call is TRBV19, the J call TRBJ1-2; tentative D call: TRBD1 (6 bases). The germline V and J ends were trimmed by 9 bases and 3 bases, with 14 bases remaining between them. The CDR3 runs to 13 residues. CDR1 is LNHDA and CDR2 is SQIVND in the germline V gene (reference sequence). CDR3 in amino acids: CASNRQADYGYTF. CDR3 in DNA: TGTGCCAGCAACCGACAGGCCGACTATGGCTACACCTTC.

The chain couples TRBV6-5 to TRBJ1-4; D is uncertain. V gave up 8 bases and J gave up 0 bases, with 7 bases separating them. The CDR3 runs 13 residues. Germline assignment: CDR1 MNHEY and CDR2 SVGAGI. CDR3 residues: CASSQPTNEKLFF. The CDR3 DNA reads TGTGCCAGCTCTCAACCAACTAATGAAAAACTGTTTTTT.

The chain uses TRBV6-2 or TRBV6-3 and TRBJ2-3; D is perhaps TRBD2 (5 bases). CDR1 is MNHEY and CDR2 is SVGEGT in the germline V gene. This CDR3 is built from 17 residues. Trimming took off 0 bases at V and 3 bases at J, with 16 bases between the two ends. In DNA form, the CDR3 reads TGTGCCAGCAGTTACTCAGGGAGAGGAAAAAATACAGATACGCAGTATTTT. This gives the protein CASSYSGRGKNTDTQYF.

This chain connects TRBV27 to TRBJ1-4; D is uncertain. V shed 0 bases and J shed 0 bases, with 8 bases lying between them. There are 16 residues in the CDR3. Germline values: CDR1 MNHEY, CDR2 SMNVEV (reference sequence). The CDR3 DNA is TGTGCCAGCAGTTTATCGGCAGATGCAACTAATGAAAAACTGTTTTTT. This translates into CASSLSADATNEKLFF.

DNA of the CDR3: TGTGCCAGCATCTTCCGTGGGGGCACTGAAGCTTTCTTT. Protein: CASIFRGGTEAFF. The chain couples TRBV5-5 to TRBJ1-1; D is perhaps TRBD1 (5 bases). CDR3 length equals 13 residues. Germline CDR1 SGHKS, CDR2 YYEKEE (reference sequence). Trimming removed 6 bases from V and 4 bases from J, with 13 bases in between.

This chain links TRBV6-5 with TRBJ1-6; 7 bases align to TRBD1. The CDR3 contains 14 residues. The germline V gene has CDR1 MNHEY and CDR2 SVGAGI. The ends lost 6 bases at V and 9 bases at J; junction bases unmatched: 8. The CDR3 loop reads CASSRQGLTSPLHF. CDR3 bases: TGTGCCAGCAGCCGACAGGGTCTCACTTCACCCCTCCACTTT.

The CDR3 nucleotides are TGTGCCAGCAGCATCCGGGACACATTCTCTGGAAACACCATATATTTT. Protein: CASSIRDTFSGNTIYF. The J gene is TRBJ1-3, the V gene TRBV7-2; TRBD1 is a possible D gene (6 bases). This CDR3 comprises 16 residues. Germline V lookup: CDR1 SGHTA, CDR2 FQGNSA. The ends were cut back, 5 bases at V and 0 bases at J, with 14 bases in the middle.

The rearrangement uses TRBV2 and TRBJ2-3; a possible D gene is TRBD2 (6 bases). Germline V gene lookup returns CDR1 SNHLY and CDR2 FYNNEI. The CDR3 has 12 residues. V was trimmed by 8 bases and J by 4 bases, leaving 10 bases between them. The CDR3 region has the DNA TGTGCCAGCGGGGGAGGTCCAGATACGCAGTATTTT. It translates to CASGGGPDTQYF.

This clone was counted a few times. The chain uses TRBV2 and TRBJ2-7; no clear D. V shed 7 bases and J shed 0 bases, with 19 bases lying between them. The CDR3 consists of 16 residues. Germline-derived CDR1 and CDR2 are SNHLY and FYNNEI. The CDR3 sequence: CASTTDTSSSSYEQYF. CDR3 DNA sequence: TGTGCCAGCACAACTGACACTTCCTCGAGCTCCTACGAGCAGTACTTC.

In this sample, this clone turned up once. The genes are TRBV7-9 and TRBJ2-7, with 11 bases aligning to TRBD2. Losses at the gene ends were 1 base for V and 3 bases for J; bases not matched to a gene: 2. CDR1 SEHNR and CDR2 FQNEAQ come from the germline V gene (reference sequence). This CDR3 contains 15 residues. The CDR3 nucleotides are TGTGCCAGCAGCTTAGGACTAGCGGGGATCTACGAGCAGTACTTC. This sequence encodes CASSLGLAGIYEQYF.

This chain uses TRBV6-5 with TRBJ1-5; 8 bases align to TRBD1. Germline assignment: CDR1 MNHEY and CDR2 SVGAGI. CDR3 length: 15 residues. Germline trimming cut 6 bases from V and 3 bases from J; bases unmatched to any gene: 7. In DNA form, the CDR3 reads TGTGCCAGCAGGGGGACAGGAGCTAACAATCAGCCCCAGCATTTT. Translation gives CASRGTGANNQPQHF.

The count of this clone is one. This sequence joins TRBV7-9 and TRBJ1-2; TRBD1 agrees at 7 bases. V was pared by 2 bases and J by 6 bases, with 3 bases of the junction left unmatched. Germline V gene sequence: CDR1 SEHNR, CDR2 FQNEAQ (reference sequence). This CDR3 is 13 amino acids long. CDR3: CASSLLGGHGYTF. CDR3 DNA sequence: TGTGCCAGCAGCTTACTAGGGGGCCATGGCTACACCTTC. Full variable domain (remainder filled in from reference TRBV7-9 and TRBJ1-2): DTGVSQNPRHKITKRGQNVTFRCDPISEHNRLYWYRQTLGQGPEFLTYFQNEAQLEKSRLLSDRFSAERPKGSFSTLEIQRTEQGDSAMYLCASSLLGGHGYTFGSGTRLTVV.

This clone was seen at least ten times. The CDR3 protein is CASSRDRGDTEAFF. The CDR3 nucleotides read TGTGCCAGTTCCCGGGACAGGGGTGACACTGAAGCTTTCTTT. The chain recombines TRBV19 with TRBJ1-1; 10 bases are a match to TRBD1. V was pared by 8 bases and J by 3 bases, with 6 bases of the junction left unmatched. The germline V gene has CDR1 LNHDA and CDR2 SQIVND (reference sequence). The CDR3 runs to 14 residues. The whole variable domain, filled in from reference TRBV19 and TRBJ1-1, reads DGGITQSPKYLFRKEGQNVTLSCEQNLNHDAMYWYRQDPGQGLRLIYYSQIVNDFQKGDIAEGYSVSREKKESFPLTVTSAQKNPTAFYLCASSRDRGDTEAFFGQGTRLTVV.

This chain connects TRBV14 to TRBJ2-3, with 10 bases fitting TRBD2. Germline values: CDR1 SGHDN, CDR2 FVKESK. With 1 base clipped from V and 0 bases from J, the junction kept 10 bases outside the gene matches. The CDR3 has 19 residues. The CDR3 DNA reads as TGTGCCAGCAGCCAAGCCGTAACTAGCGGGGCAGCTAGCACAGATACGCAGTATTTT. This gives the protein CASSQAVTSGAASTDTQYF.